One and the same sample provided the 23 T cell receptor beta chains below, sequenced in a study of T cells in Graves' hyperthyroidism and ophthalmopathy. TCR beta CDR3 region amplification was performed from RNA transcripts. An initial round of RT-PCR targeting the TCR CDR3 relied on the HTBI primer set. TCRdb processed the multiplex PCR reads anew with MiXCR; each CDR3 protein has one entry. The sample lists hundreds of thousands of distinct CDR3 sequences, 14% to 15% occurring once. The specimen was blood. These receptors all stem from a man between 18 and 29 years old with Graves' ophthalmopathy.

At least ten counts were recorded for this clonotype. The genes are TRBV11-2 and TRBJ2-7; no clear D gene. V was cut by 1 base and J by 1 base, with 11 bases left in between. CDR3 length: 15 amino acids. Per the germline V gene, CDR1 is SGHAT and CDR2 is FQNNGV. DNA of the CDR3: TGTGCCAGCAGCTTAGGGCCACGGGTATCCTACGAGCAGTACTTC. This sequence encodes CASSLGPRVSYEQYF.

The rearrangement uses TRBV25-1 and TRBJ1-5; D gene uncertain. V was pared by 7 bases and J by 0 bases, with 13 bases between. The length of the CDR3 is 15 residues. Germline CDR1 reads MGHDK; CDR2 reads SYGVNS. As DNA, the CDR3 is TGTGCCAGCAAGCCAAATGGCTTTAGCAATCAGCCCCAGCATTTT. Amino acid sequence: CASKPNGFSNQPQHF.

The table lists this clonotype with many counts. The rearrangement uses TRBV5-1 and TRBJ2-3, with TRBD1 as a possible D gene (5 bases). CDR1 SGHRS and CDR2 YFSETQ come from the germline V gene. V was shortened by 9 bases and J by 3 bases, with 20 bases between the two germline ends. This CDR3 contains 15 residues. The CDR3 loop reads CATSEFGQTTDTQYF. The DNA for the CDR3 is TGCGCCACCTCGGAGTTTGGACAAACAACAGATACGCAGTATTTT.

V is TRBV4-2 and J is TRBJ2-2, with TRBD2 identical over 10 bases. This CDR3 region has 16 residues. The V gene's germline CDR1 is LGHNA and CDR2 YNFKEQ. V shed 3 bases and J 5 bases; nucleotides not matched to a gene: 6. The CDR3 loop reads CASSHAGTSVTGELFF. The CDR3 nucleotides are TGTGCCAGCAGCCATGCCGGGACTAGCGTGACCGGGGAGCTGTTTTTT.

This clonotype was counted ten times or more. The chain carries TRBV30 and TRBJ2-3, with D unclear. From germline, CDR1 is GTSNPN and CDR2 SVGIG (reference sequence). This CDR3 has 15 residues. The V end lost 2 bases, the J end lost 3 bases, and 15 bases lay between the germline ends. CDR3 in DNA: TGTGCCTGGAGTCCCCTGGCGATAGAAACAGATACGCAGTATTTT. It codes for CAWSPLAIETDTQYF. The complete variable domain, with remaining parts taken from reference TRBV30 and TRBJ2-3, reads SQTIHQWPATLVQPVGSPLSLECTVEGTSNPNLYWYRQAAGRGLQLLFYSVGIGQISSEVPQNLSASRPQDRQFILSSKKLLLSDSGFYLCAWSPLAIETDTQYFGPGTRLTVL.

The chain couples TRBV7-6 to TRBJ2-5; the D gene is possibly TRBD1 (6 bases). CDR3 length: 15 residues. Per the germline V gene, CDR1 is SGHVS and CDR2 is FNYEAQ. The germline V and J ends were trimmed by 1 base and 4 bases, with 13 bases remaining between them. The CDR3 loop is CASSLVPGDGETQYF. For the CDR3, the DNA is TGTGCCAGCAGCTTAGTCCCAGGGGACGGAGAGACCCAGTACTTC.

This clonotype appeared a few times. The chain joins TRBV5-6 to TRBJ2-7, with 12 positions matching TRBD1. The germline V gene has CDR1 SGHDT and CDR2 YYEEEE. V lost 4 bases, J lost 4 bases, and 6 bases stayed unmatched. The CDR3 is 15 residues long. In DNA form, the CDR3 reads TGTGCCAGCAGCCCCGGGACAGGGGGCATTTACGAGCAGTACTTC. Amino acid sequence: CASSPGTGGIYEQYF.

CDR3 sequence reads: CAISHTSGSYEQYF. In DNA form, the CDR3 reads TGTGCCATCAGTCATACTAGCGGGAGTTACGAGCAGTACTTC. The rearrangement uses TRBV10-3 and TRBJ2-7; 11 bases fit TRBD2. This CDR3 comprises 14 residues. Germline assignment: CDR1 ENHRY and CDR2 SYGVKD. V dropped 5 bases and J dropped 4; count of bases not matched to a gene: 4.

This clonotype came up a few times. CDR3 sequence: CASSQDLAQGQYEQYF. CDR3 nucleotides: TGCGCCAGCAGCCAAGACCTGGCGCAGGGACAATACGAGCAGTACTTC. V is TRBV4-1 and J is TRBJ2-7, with a weak D call TRBD1 (6 bases). V lost 0 bases and J 4 bases, leaving 16 bases between the germline ends. CDR3 length: 16 residues. Germline CDR1 MGHRA, CDR2 YSYEKL.

The V call is TRBV7-9, the J call TRBJ2-2; perhaps D is TRBD1 or TRBD2 (5 bases each). This CDR3 region has 15 residues. Trimming took off 3 bases at V and 6 bases at J, with 14 bases between the two ends. The germline V gene has CDR1 SEHNR and CDR2 FQNEAQ (reference sequence). The CDR3 DNA reads as TGTGCCAGCAGCTTCAGAGTATGGGGGTCCGGGGAGCTGTTTTTT. It is translated as CASSFRVWGSGELFF.

Many counts were recorded for this clonotype. The chain combines TRBV28 with TRBJ1-2; weak D call: TRBD1 (6 bases). Germline V lookup: CDR1 MDHEN, CDR2 SYDVKM. The CDR3 has 15 residues. V lost 2 bases and J 4 bases, leaving 14 bases between the germline ends. CDR3: CASSLEWTELYGYTF. CDR3 DNA sequence: TGTGCCAGCAGTTTAGAATGGACAGAGCTCTATGGCTACACCTTC.

This clonotype was counted many times. The chain couples TRBV19 to TRBJ1-5, with D tentatively TRBD1 (6 bases). Germline CDR1 and CDR2: LNHDA and SQIVND (reference sequence). The CDR3 runs to 16 residues. Trimming removed 2 bases at V and 1 base at J, with 12 bases between. CDR3 in amino acids: CASSIPRGPSNQPQHF. In DNA form, the CDR3 reads TGTGCCAGTAGTATACCCAGGGGTCCCAGCAATCAGCCCCAGCATTTT.

About this clonotype itself: A read error may explain this, as a much larger clone is one base away. This chain uses TRBV27 with TRBJ2-5; the D gene is possibly TRBD2 (6 bases). CDR1 is MNHEY, CDR2 SMNVEV, per germline (reference sequence). V was pared by 6 bases and J by 2 bases, with 16 bases between. This CDR3 is built from 15 residues. The CDR3 DNA reads as TGTGCCAGCAGCGCTGACTCCGCGGGACAAGAGACCCAGTACTTC. This encodes CASSADSAGQETQYF.

The V call is TRBV4-1, the J call TRBJ2-2; D is tentatively TRBD1 or TRBD2 (5 bases each). The CDR3 has 15 amino acids. CDR1 and CDR2 (germline): MGHRA, YSYEKL. The V gene lost 4 bases and the J gene lost 0 bases, with 9 bases spanning the gap. The CDR3 nucleotides are TGCGCCAGCAGCCGGGACGCCGCGAACACCGGGGAGCTGTTTTTT. Translation: CASSRDAANTGELFF.

The chain recombines TRBV7-9 with TRBJ2-7, with D tentatively TRBD1 (5 bases). Looked up from germline, CDR1 is SEHNR and CDR2 is FQNEAQ (reference sequence). CDR3 length: 13 amino acids. V was shortened by 2 bases and J by 3 bases, with 8 bases between the two germline ends. CDR3 region: CASSLTGNYEQYF. DNA of the CDR3: TGTGCCAGCAGCTTAACAGGAAACTACGAGCAGTACTTC.

V gene TRBV7-2 combines with J gene TRBJ2-7; the D gene could be TRBD1 or TRBD2 (5 bases each). Germline V gene lookup returns CDR1 SGHTA and CDR2 FQGNSA. V was trimmed by 6 bases and J by 2 bases, leaving 17 bases between them. The CDR3 totals 15 residues. The CDR3 DNA follows: TGTGCCAGCAGTGAATCGAGGGGCGGCGCCTACGAGCAGTACTTC. This codes for CASSESRGGAYEQYF.

This clonotype was observed a few times. V gene TRBV14 combines with J gene TRBJ2-7, with TRBD2 matching 7 bases. With V trimmed by 4 bases and J by 3 bases, 6 bases remained unmatched. CDR3 length: 14 residues. Germline V gene lookup returns CDR1 SGHDN and CDR2 FVKESK. CDR3 amino acids: CASSLGLELYEQYF. CDR3 bases: TGTGCCAGCAGCCTAGGACTAGAACTCTACGAGCAGTACTTC.

This clonotype was detected ten times or more. CDR3 amino acids: CASVRDRGEQYF. As DNA, the CDR3 is TGTGCCAGCGTCCGGGACAGGGGAGAGCAGTACTTC. V usage is TRBV7-8 and J usage is TRBJ2-7; TRBD1 matches 10 bases. J was trimmed by 7 bases and V by 8 bases; bases with no gene match: 5. The germline gives CDR1 SGHVS, CDR2 FQNEAQ. The CDR3 consists of 12 residues.

The genes are TRBV4-2 and TRBJ2-7; D is unclear. The V end was cut by 1 base, the J end by 6 bases, with 10 bases between. The CDR3 sequence is 13 residues long. In germline, CDR1 is LGHNA, CDR2 YNFKEQ. CDR3 sequence: CASSQGEGAEQYF. The CDR3 DNA sequence: TGTGCCAGCAGCCAAGGGGAAGGCGCCGAGCAGTACTTC.

This clonotype was seen ten or more times. The rearrangement joins TRBV7-2 to TRBJ2-2, with 10 positions matching TRBD1. The CDR3 spans 14 residues. V shed 6 bases and J 3 bases; nucleotides not matched to a gene: 1. Germline V gene sequence: CDR1 SGHTA, CDR2 FQGNSA. CDR3: CASRGQGYTGELFF. CDR3 DNA sequence: TGTGCCAGCAGGGGACAGGGGTACACCGGGGAGCTGTTTTTT.

As for this clonotype: This may stem from a read error, because a much larger clone lies one nucleotide away. The chain joins TRBV11-2 to TRBJ2-5, with D uncertain. The V end was cut by 5 bases, the J end by 0 bases, with 13 bases between. Germline V lookup: CDR1 SGHAT, CDR2 FQNNGV. This CDR3 spans 15 amino acids. The CDR3 sequence is CASSVADGDQETQYF. The CDR3 DNA reads TGTGCCAGCAGCGTGGCCGACGGCGACCAAGAGACCCAGTACTTC.

This clonotype was seen many times. The rearrangement joins TRBV3-1 to TRBJ2-1, with D possibly matching TRBD2 (5 bases). This CDR3 spans 13 amino acids. Germline values: CDR1 LGHDT, CDR2 YNNKEL (reference sequence). V lost 5 bases to trimming and J lost 5 bases, with 10 bases between them. Written as DNA, the CDR3 is TGTGCCAGCAGCTCGACTAATAACAATGAGCAGTTCTTC. This sequence encodes CASSSTNNNEQFF.

The chain joins TRBV6-1 to TRBJ1-4, with D unclear. Trimming pared 6 bases from V and 8 bases from J, leaving 16 bases between. Germline CDR1 MNHNS, CDR2 SASEGT. CDR3 length equals 14 residues. In DNA, the CDR3 is TGTGCCAGCAGCCAAACGGGATTCGAAGAAAAACTGTTTTTT. Translated: CASSQTGFEEKLFF.